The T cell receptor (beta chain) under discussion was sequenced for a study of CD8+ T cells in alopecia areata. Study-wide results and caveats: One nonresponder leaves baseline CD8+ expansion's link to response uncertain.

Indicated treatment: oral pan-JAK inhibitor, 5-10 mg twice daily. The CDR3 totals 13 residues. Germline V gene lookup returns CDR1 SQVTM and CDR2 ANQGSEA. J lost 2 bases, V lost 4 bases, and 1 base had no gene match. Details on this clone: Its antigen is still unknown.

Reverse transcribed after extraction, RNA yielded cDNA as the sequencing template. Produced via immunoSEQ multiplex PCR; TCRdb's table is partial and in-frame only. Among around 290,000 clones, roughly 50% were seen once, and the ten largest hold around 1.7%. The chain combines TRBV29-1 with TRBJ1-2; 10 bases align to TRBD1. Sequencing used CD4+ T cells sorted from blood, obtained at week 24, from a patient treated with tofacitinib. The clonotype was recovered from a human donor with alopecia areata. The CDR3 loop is CSVGGQGNYGYTF. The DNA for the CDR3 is TGCAGCGTTGGGGGACAGGGGAACTATGGCTACACCTTC.